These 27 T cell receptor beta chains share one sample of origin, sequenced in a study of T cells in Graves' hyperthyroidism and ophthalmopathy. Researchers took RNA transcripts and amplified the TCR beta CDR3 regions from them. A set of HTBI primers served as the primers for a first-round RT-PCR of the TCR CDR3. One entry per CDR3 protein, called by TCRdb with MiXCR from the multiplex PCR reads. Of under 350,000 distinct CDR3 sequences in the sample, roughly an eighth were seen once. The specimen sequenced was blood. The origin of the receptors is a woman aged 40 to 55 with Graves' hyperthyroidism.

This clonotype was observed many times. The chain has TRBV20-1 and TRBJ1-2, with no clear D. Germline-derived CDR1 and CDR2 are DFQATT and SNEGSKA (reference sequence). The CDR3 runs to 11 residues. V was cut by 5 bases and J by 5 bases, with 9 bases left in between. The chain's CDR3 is CSAEGEYGYTF. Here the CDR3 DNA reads TGCAGTGCTGAGGGAGAGTATGGCTACACCTTC.

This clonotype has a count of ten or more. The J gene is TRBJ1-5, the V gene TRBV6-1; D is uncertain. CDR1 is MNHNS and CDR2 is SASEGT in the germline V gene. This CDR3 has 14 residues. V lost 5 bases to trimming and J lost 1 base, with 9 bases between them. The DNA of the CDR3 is TGTGCCAGCAGTTACGGCACCAGCAATCAGCCCCAGCATTTT. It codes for CASSYGTSNQPQHF.

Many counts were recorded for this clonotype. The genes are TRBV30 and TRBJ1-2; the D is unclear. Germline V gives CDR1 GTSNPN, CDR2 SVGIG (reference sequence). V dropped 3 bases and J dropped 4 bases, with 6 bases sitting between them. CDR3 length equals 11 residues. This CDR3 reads CAWSQAYGYTF. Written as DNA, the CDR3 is TGTGCCTGGAGCCAGGCCTATGGCTACACCTTC.

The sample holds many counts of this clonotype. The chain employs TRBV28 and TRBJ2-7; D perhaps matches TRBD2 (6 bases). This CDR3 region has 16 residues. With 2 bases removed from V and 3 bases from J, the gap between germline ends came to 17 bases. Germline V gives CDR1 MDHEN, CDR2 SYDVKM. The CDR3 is CASSLTGTLGGYEQYF. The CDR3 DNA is TGTGCCAGCAGTTTAACCGGGACTCTCGGGGGCTACGAGCAGTACTTC. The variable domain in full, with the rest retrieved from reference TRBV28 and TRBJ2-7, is DVKVTQSSRYLVKRTGEKVFLECVQDMDHENMFWYRQDPGLGLRLIYFSYDVKMKEKGDIPEGYSVSREKKERFSLILESASTNQTSMYLCASSLTGTLGGYEQYFGPGTRLTVT.

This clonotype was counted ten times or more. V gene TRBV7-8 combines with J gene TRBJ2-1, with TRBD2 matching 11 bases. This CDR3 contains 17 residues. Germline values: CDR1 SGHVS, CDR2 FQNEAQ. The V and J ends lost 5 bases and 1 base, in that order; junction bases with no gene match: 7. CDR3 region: CASSVRSSGRSYNEQFF. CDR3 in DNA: TGTGCCAGCAGCGTCCGTTCTAGCGGGAGGTCCTACAATGAGCAGTTCTTC.

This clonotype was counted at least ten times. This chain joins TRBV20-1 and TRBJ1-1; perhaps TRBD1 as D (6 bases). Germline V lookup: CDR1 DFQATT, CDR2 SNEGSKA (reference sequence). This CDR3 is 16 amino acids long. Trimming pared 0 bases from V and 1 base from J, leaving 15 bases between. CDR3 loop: CSARDLRRGANTEAFF. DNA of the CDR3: TGCAGTGCTAGAGATCTTCGAAGGGGGGCGAACACTGAAGCTTTCTTT.

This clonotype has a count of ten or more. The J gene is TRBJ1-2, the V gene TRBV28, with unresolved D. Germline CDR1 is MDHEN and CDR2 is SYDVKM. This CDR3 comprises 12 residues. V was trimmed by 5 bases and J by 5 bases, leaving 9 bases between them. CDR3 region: CASSPSQYGYTF. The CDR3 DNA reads TGTGCCAGCAGTCCTTCTCAATATGGCTACACCTTC.

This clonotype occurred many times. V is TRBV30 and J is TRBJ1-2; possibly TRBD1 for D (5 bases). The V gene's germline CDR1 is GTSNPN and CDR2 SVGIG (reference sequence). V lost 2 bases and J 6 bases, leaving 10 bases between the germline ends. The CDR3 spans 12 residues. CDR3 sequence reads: CAWSSMGDGYTF. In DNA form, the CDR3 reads TGTGCCTGGAGTTCTATGGGGGATGGCTACACCTTC.

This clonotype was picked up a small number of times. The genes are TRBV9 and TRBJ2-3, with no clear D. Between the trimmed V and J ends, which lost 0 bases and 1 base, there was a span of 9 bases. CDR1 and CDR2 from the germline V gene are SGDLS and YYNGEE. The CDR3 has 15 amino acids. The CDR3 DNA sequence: TGTGCCAGCAGCGTAGGCGAACTCGGCACAGATACGCAGTATTTT. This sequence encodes CASSVGELGTDTQYF. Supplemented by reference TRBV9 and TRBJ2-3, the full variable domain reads DSGVTQTPKHLITATGQRVTLRCSPRSGDLSVYWYQQSLDQGLQFLIQYYNGEERAKGNILERFSAQQFPDLHSELNLSSLELGDSALYFCASSVGELGTDTQYFGPGTRLTVL.

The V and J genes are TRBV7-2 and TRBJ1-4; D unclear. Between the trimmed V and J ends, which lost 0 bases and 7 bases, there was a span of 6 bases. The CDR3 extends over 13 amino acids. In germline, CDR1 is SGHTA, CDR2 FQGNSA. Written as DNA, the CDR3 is TGTGCCAGCAGCTTAGCAGGTTTTGAAAAACTGTTTTTT. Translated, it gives CASSLAGFEKLFF.

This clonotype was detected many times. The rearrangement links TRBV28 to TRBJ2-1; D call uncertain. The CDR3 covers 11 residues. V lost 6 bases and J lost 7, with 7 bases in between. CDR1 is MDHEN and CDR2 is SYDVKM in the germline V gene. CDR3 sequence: CASRTLNEQFF. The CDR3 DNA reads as TGTGCCAGCAGAACTTTAAATGAGCAGTTCTTC.

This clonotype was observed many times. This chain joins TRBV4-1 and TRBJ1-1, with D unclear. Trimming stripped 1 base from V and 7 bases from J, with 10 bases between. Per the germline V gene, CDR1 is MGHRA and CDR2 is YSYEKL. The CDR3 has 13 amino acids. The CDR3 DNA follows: TGCGCCAGCAGCCAAGCGGGAGGATATGAAGCTTTCTTT. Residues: CASSQAGGYEAFF.

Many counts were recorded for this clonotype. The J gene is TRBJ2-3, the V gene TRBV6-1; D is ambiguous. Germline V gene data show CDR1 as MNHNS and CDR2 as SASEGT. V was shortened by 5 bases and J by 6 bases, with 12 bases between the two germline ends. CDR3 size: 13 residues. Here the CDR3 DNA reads TGTGCCAGCAGTTATAGTTTATGGGATACGCAGTATTTT. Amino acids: CASSYSLWDTQYF.

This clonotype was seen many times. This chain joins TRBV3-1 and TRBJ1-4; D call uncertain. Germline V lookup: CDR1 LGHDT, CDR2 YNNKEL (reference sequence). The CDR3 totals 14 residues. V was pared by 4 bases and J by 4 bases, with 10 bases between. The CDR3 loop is CASSRWQVNEKLFF. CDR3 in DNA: TGTGCCAGCAGCCGGTGGCAGGTTAATGAAAAACTGTTTTTT.

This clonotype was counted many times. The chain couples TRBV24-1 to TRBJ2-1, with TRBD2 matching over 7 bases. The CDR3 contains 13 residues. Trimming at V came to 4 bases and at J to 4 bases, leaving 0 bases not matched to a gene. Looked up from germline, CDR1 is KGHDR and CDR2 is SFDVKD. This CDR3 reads CATSELAYNEQFF. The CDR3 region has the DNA TGTGCCACCAGTGAACTAGCGTACAATGAGCAGTTCTTC.

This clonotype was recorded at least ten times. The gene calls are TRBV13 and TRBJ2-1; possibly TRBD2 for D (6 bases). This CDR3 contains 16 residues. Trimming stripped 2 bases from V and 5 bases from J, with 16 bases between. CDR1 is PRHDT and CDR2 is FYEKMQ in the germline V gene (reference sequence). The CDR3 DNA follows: TGTGCCAGCAGCTTAAGGATCCGGACTACCGACAATGAGCAGTTCTTC. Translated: CASSLRIRTTDNEQFF.

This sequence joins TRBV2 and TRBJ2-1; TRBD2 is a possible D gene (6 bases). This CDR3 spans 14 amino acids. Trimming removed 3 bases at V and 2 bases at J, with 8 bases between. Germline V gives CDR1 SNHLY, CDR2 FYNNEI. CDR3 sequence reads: CASSDGTAYNEQFF. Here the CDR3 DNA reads TGTGCCAGCAGTGACGGGACTGCCTACAATGAGCAGTTCTTC.

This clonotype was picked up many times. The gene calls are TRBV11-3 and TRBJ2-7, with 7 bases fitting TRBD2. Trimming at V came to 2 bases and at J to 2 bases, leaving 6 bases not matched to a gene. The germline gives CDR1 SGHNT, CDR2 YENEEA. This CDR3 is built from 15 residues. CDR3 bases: TGTGCCAGCAGCTTAAGGCTAGCGGACGCCTACGAGCAGTACTTC. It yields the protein CASSLRLADAYEQYF.

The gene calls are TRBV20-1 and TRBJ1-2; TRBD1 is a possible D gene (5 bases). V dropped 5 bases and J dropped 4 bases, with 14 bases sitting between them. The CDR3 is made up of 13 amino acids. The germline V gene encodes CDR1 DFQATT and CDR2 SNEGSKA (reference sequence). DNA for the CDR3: TGCAGTGCTGGGACTTTCGGCACCTATGGCTACACCTTC. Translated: CSAGTFGTYGYTF.

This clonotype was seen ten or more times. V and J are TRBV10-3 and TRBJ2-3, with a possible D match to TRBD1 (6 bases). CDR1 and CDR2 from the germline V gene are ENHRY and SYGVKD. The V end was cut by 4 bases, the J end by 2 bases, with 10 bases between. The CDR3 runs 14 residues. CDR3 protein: CAISGGQATDTQYF. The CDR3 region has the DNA TGTGCCATCAGTGGGGGACAAGCCACAGATACGCAGTATTTT.

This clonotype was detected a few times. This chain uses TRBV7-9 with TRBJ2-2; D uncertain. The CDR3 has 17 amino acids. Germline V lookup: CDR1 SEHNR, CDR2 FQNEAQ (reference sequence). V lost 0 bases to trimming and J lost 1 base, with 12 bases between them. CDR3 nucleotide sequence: TGTGCCAGCAGCTTAGCCGGACGACCTAGGAACACCGGGGAGCTGTTTTTT. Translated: CASSLAGRPRNTGELFF.

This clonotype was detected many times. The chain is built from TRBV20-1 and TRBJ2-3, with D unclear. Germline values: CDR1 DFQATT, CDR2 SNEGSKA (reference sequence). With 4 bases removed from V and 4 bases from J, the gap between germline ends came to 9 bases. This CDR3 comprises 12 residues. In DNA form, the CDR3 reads TGCAGTGCTATGTATCAGTCAGATACGCAGTATTTT. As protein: CSAMYQSDTQYF.

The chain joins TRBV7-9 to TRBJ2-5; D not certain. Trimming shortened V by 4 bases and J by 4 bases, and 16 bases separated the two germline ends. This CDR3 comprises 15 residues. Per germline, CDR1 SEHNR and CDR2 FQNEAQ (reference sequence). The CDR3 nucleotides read TGTGCCAGCAGCTCCTTACCGGGCTTGTCAGAGACCCAGTACTTC. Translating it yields CASSSLPGLSETQYF.

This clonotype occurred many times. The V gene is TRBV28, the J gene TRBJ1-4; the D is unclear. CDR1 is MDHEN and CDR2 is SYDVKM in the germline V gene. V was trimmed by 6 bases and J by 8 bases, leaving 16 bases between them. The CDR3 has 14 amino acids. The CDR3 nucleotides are TGTGCCAGCAGCCCGGGGTCTCGTCGGGAAAAACTGTTTTTT. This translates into CASSPGSRREKLFF.

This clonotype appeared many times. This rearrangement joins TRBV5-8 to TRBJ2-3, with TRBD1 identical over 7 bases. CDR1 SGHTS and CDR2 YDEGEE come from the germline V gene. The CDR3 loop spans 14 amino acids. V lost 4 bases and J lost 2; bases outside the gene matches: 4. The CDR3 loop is CASSPGQATDTQYF. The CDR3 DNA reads TGTGCCAGCAGCCCCGGACAGGCCACAGATACGCAGTATTTT.

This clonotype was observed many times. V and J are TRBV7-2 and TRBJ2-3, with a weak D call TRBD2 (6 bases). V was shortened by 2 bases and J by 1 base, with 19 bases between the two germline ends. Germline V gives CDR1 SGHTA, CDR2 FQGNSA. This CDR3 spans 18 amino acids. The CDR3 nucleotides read TGTGCCAGCAGCTTACAGAGCGGCGGGATTAAAGGCACAGATACGCAGTATTTT. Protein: CASSLQSGGIKGTDTQYF.

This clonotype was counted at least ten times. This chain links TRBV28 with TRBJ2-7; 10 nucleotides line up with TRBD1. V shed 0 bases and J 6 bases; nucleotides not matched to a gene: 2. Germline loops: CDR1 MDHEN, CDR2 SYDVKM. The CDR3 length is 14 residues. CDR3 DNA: TGTGCCAGCAGTTTATGGAGGGACAGGGGCGAGCAGTACTTC. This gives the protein CASSLWRDRGEQYF. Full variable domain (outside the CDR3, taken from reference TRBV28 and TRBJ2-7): DVKVTQSSRYLVKRTGEKVFLECVQDMDHENMFWYRQDPGLGLRLIYFSYDVKMKEKGDIPEGYSVSREKKERFSLILESASTNQTSMYLCASSLWRDRGEQYFGPGTRLTVT.